Shown below are 10 T cell receptor beta chains from a single sample sequenced in a study of blood T cell repertoires in COVID-19. Here immunoSEQ multiplex PCR was the method, and the copy in TCRdb shows in-frame clones only, minus some. The sample holds tens of thousands of clones, roughly 80% seen once. Sequencing was done on a sample of peripheral blood. The receptors come from a man between 65 and 79 years old with acute or convalescent COVID-19.

V usage is TRBV6-2 or TRBV6-3 and J usage is TRBJ2-1, with TRBD2 matching over 14 bases. The CDR3 is made up of 18 amino acids. CDR1 is MNHEY, CDR2 SVGEGT, per germline. V lost 5 bases and J lost 2; bases outside the gene matches: 8. CDR3 in DNA: TGTGCCAGCAGTCAGGGACTAGCGGGAGACCCCACCTACAATGAGCAGTTCTTC. It encodes CASSQGLAGDPTYNEQFF.

This chain uses TRBV19 with TRBJ1-4; D is possibly TRBD1 (6 bases). The CDR3 consists of 15 residues. Trimming left V 5 bases short and J 6 bases short, with 16 bases between. Germline V gene data show CDR1 as LNHDA and CDR2 as SQIVND (reference sequence). The chain's CDR3 is CASSPEGRGYEKLFF. Written as DNA, the CDR3 is TGTGCCAGTAGTCCCGAGGGCAGGGGCTATGAAAAACTGTTTTTT.

V gene TRBV30 combines with J gene TRBJ2-3, with 9 bases matching TRBD2. Germline values: CDR1 GTSNPN, CDR2 SVGIG (reference sequence). This CDR3 contains 13 residues. V was pared by 7 bases and J by 1 base, with 3 bases of the junction left unmatched. CDR3 bases: TGTGCCTCGTGGACTAGCGGCACAGATACGCAGTATTTT. Translation gives CASWTSGTDTQYF.

The chain combines TRBV7-2 with TRBJ2-7, with 8 bases that match TRBD2. Germline V CDR1 and CDR2: SGHTA, FQGNSA. V lost 2 bases to trimming and J lost 1 base; unmatched junction nucleotides: 7. This CDR3 has 16 residues. The CDR3 nucleotides are TGTGCCAGCAGCTTATTTGCAACTAGCGGATCCTACGAGCAGTACTTC. It yields the protein CASSLFATSGSYEQYF.

The rearrangement links TRBV6-1 to TRBJ1-4, with D unclear. Trimming left V 0 bases short and J 2 bases short, with 10 bases between. Germline V gene sequence: CDR1 MNHNS, CDR2 SASEGT. The CDR3 covers 16 residues. Here the CDR3 reads CASSEAPGNTNEKLFF. Written as DNA, the CDR3 is TGTGCCAGCAGTGAAGCGCCGGGGAATACTAATGAAAAACTGTTTTTT.

In regard to this clone: The CDR3 end shows no conserved phenylalanine or tryptophan, and so a read error is likely. Because the CDR3's place on the DNA is in doubt, the DNA is left out and the CDR3 is given as listed by TCRdb. The chain recombines TRBV12-5 with TRBJ1-2; no check of the table's D call, TRBD1, against the DNA was made. The germline V gene has CDR1 LGHNT and CDR2 FRNRAP. Inclusive of both ends, the CDR3 amounts to 12 amino acids. This CDR3 reads CASGLVRKTSWL.

V usage is TRBV28 and J usage is TRBJ1-5; possibly TRBD1 for D (6 bases). Germline V gene lookup returns CDR1 MDHEN and CDR2 SYDVKM. V gave up 3 bases and J gave up 6 bases, with 15 bases separating them. CDR3 length: 15 amino acids. CDR3 loop: CASSLSGGAVQPQHF. CDR3 DNA: TGTGCCAGCAGTTTGTCTGGGGGGGCTGTTCAGCCCCAGCATTTT.

DNA of the CDR3: TGTGCCAGCAGCCTCCAGGACAGGGATGGCTACACCTTC. Amino acids: CASSLQDRDGYTF. The chain recombines TRBV7-9 with TRBJ1-2; TRBD1 agrees at 8 bases. Germline trimming cut 5 bases from V and 6 bases from J; bases unmatched to any gene: 5. Germline V gene sequence: CDR1 SEHNR, CDR2 FQNEAQ (reference sequence). This CDR3 contains 13 residues. Full variable domain (remainder filled in from reference TRBV7-9 and TRBJ1-2): DTGVSQNPRHKITKRGQNVTFRCDPISEHNRLYWYRQTLGQGPEFLTYFQNEAQLEKSRLLSDRFSAERPKGSFSTLEIQRTEQGDSAMYLCASSLQDRDGYTFGSGTRLTVV.

J is TRBJ2-1 and V is TRBV14; 9 bases are shared with TRBD2. V shed 3 bases, J shed 4 bases, and the junction held 7 bases outside the gene matches. Germline V gives CDR1 SGHDN, CDR2 FVKESK. The CDR3 loop spans 16 amino acids. CDR3 sequence reads: CASSQFGLAGYNEQFF. The DNA for the CDR3 is TGTGCCAGCAGCCAGTTCGGGCTAGCGGGATACAATGAGCAGTTCTTC.

The rearrangement uses TRBV10-2 and TRBJ1-5, with a weak D call TRBD1 (6 bases). This CDR3 contains 17 residues. The germline CDR1 and CDR2 sequences are WSHSY and SAAADI. V gave up 2 bases and J gave up 0 bases, with 14 bases separating them. This CDR3 reads CASSEGGRSNSNQPQHF. The CDR3 bases are TGCGCCAGCAGTGAGGGGGGCAGATCGAATAGCAATCAGCCCCAGCATTTT.